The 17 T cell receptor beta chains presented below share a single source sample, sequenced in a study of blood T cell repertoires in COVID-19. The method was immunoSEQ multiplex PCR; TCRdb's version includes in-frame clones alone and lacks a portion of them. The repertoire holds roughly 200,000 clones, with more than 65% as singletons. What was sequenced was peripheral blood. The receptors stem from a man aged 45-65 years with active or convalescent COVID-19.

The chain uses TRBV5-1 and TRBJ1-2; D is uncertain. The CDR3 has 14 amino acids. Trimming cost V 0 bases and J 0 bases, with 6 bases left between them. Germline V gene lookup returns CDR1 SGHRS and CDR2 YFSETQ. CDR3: CASSLGRSNYGYTF. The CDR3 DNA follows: TGCGCCAGCAGCTTGGGGAGGTCTAACTATGGCTACACCTTC.

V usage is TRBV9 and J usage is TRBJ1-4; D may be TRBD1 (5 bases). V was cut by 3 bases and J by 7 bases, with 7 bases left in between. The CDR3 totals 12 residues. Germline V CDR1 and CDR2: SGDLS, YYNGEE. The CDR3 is CASSATGEKLFF. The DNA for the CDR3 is TGTGCCAGCAGCGCCACAGGTGAAAAACTGTTTTTT.

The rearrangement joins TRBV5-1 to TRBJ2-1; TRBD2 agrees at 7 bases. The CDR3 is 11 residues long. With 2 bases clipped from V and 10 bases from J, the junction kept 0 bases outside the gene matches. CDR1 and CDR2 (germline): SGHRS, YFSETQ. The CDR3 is CASSLAGEQFF. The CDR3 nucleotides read TGCGCCAGCAGCTTAGCGGGGGAGCAGTTCTTC.

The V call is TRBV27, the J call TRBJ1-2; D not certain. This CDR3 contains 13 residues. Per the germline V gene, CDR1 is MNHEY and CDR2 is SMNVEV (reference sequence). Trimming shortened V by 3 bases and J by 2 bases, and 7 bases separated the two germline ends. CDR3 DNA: TGTGCCAGCAGTTTGCGCGTGAACTATGGCTACACCTTC. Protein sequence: CASSLRVNYGYTF.

The CDR3 reads CASSLGTAFSGANVLTF. DNA for the CDR3: TGTGCCAGCAGCTTAGGGACAGCGTTCTCTGGGGCCAACGTCCTGACTTTC. The chain employs TRBV7-2 and TRBJ2-6; possibly TRBD1 for D (6 bases). The germline gives CDR1 SGHTA, CDR2 FQGNSA. Deletions cut 1 base from V and 0 bases from J, with 10 bases between. The CDR3 length is 17 residues.

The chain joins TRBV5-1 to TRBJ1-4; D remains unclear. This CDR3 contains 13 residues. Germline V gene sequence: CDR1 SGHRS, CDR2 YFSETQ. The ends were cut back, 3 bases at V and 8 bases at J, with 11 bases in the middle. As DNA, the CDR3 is TGCGCCAGCAGCTATGAGGGAGGCGAAAAACTGTTTTTT. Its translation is CASSYEGGEKLFF.

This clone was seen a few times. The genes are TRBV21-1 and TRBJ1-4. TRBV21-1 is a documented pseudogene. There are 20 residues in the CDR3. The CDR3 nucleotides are TGTGCCAGCAGCAAAAGTGTTGCAGATCGTCCGCGGGGGTCTAATGAAAAACTGTTTTTT. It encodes CASSKSVADRPRGSNEKLFF.

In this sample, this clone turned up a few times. In DNA, the CDR3 is TGTGCCAGCAGTGACGCAGTGATTAGCTACACCTTC. This gives the protein CASSDAVISYTF. The rearrangement joins TRBV25-1 to TRBJ1-2; D unresolved. The CDR3 runs to 12 residues. Germline CDR1 and CDR2: MGHDK and SYGVNS. The V end lost 3 bases, the J end lost 9 bases, and 11 bases lay between the germline ends.

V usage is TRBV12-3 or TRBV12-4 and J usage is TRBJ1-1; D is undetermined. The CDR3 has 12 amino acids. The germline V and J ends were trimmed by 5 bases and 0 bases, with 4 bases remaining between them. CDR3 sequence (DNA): TGTGCCAGCAGTAACATGAACACTGAAGCTTTCTTT. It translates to CASSNMNTEAFF.

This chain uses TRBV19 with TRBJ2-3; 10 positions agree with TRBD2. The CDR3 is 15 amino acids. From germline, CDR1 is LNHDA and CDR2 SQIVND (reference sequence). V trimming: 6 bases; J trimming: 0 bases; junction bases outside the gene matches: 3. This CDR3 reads CASSTLAGSTDTQYF. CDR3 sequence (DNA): TGTGCCAGTAGCACACTAGCGGGGAGCACAGATACGCAGTATTTT.

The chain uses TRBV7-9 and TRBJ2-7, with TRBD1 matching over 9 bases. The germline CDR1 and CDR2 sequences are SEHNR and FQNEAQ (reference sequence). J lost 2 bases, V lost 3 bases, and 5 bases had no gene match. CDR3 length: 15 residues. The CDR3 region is CASSFPGQGTYEQYF. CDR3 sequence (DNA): TGTGCCAGCAGCTTTCCGGGACAGGGAACCTACGAGCAGTACTTC.

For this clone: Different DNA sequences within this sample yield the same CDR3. CDR3 protein: CASSLTGNTEAFF. The CDR3 nucleotides read TGTGCCAGTAGCCTGACAGGAAACACTGAAGCTTTCTTT. The rearrangement joins TRBV19 to TRBJ1-1, with D perhaps matching TRBD1 (6 bases). Between the trimmed V and J ends, which lost 6 bases and 2 bases, there was a span of 10 bases. The CDR3 spans 13 residues. CDR1 is LNHDA and CDR2 is SQIVND in the germline V gene (reference sequence).

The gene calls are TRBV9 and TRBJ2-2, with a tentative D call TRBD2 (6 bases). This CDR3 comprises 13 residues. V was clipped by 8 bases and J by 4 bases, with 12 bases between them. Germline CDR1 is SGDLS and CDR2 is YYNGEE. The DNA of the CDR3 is TGTGCCAGTCTTGGGACTCTCACCGGGGAGCTGTTTTTT. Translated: CASLGTLTGELFF.

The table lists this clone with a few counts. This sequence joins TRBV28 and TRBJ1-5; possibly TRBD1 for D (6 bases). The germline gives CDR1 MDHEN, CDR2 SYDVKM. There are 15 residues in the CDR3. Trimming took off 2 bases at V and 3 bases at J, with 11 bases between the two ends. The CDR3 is CASSLTGNLNQPQHF. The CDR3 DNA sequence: TGTGCCAGCAGTTTAACAGGGAACCTCAATCAGCCCCAGCATTTT.

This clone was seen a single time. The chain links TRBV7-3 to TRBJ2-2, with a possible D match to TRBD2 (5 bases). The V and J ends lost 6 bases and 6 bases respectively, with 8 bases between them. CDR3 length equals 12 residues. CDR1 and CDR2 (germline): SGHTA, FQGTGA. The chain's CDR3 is CASSRGSGELFF. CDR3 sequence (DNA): TGTGCCAGCAGTCGGGGTTCCGGGGAGCTGTTTTTT.

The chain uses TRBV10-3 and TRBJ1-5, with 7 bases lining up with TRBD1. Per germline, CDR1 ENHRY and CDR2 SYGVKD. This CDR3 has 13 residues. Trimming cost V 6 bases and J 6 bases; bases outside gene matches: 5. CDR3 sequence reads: CAIRPDRAQPQHF. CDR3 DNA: TGTGCCATCAGACCAGACAGGGCTCAGCCCCAGCATTTT.

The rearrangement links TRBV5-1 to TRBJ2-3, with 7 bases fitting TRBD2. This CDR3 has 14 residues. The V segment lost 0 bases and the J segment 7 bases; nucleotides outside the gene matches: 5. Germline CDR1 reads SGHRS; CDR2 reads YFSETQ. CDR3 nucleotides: TGCGCCAGCAGCTTGGAGGTGACTAGCAATACGCAGTATTTT. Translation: CASSLEVTSNTQYF.